This T cell receptor (beta chain) was captured in a study of T-cell reconstitution after alpha-beta-depleted transplantation in children (dated by TCRdb to the mid-2010s). About the full investigation: The study quantitatively tracked T-cell immune reconstitution after TCRalphabeta/CD19-depleted allogeneic hematopoietic cell transplantation in children using TCR repertoire profiling. The paper's findings and limits, for the study overall: The high TCRbeta diversity at day 60 in some patients was ascribed to recipient T cells and intrathymic progenitors that had survived conditioning. Over subsequent months, a decline in hyperexpanded clone frequencies was noted, and after one year, T-cell counts and TCRbeta diversity were mostly ascribed to newly produced T cells. About two months after transplant, the apparently early recovery of alphabetaT-cell counts reportedly depended on just several hundred clones that had expanded rapidly and came from non-depleted graft cells.

As to this clonotype: The antigen it recognizes is unknown. The sample holds no much larger clone one base away, and base qualities are not on file.

Per the publication, the treatment or condition label means: allogeneic hematopoietic cell transplantation with graft depleted of TCRalphabeta T cells and CD19 B cells. Transplant recipients were children who received TCRalphabeta/CD19-depleted allogeneic hematopoietic cell grafts. The library was made by PCR. Data came from an Illumina HiSeq 2500. To normalize quantification of the TCRbeta repertoire, the TCR libraries were built with molecular barcoding that relied on unique molecular identifiers. Through fastp at Q25 and MiXCR, TCRdb rebuilt clones from the public reads, retaining in-frame beta chains. Each CDR3 protein appears once, grouped with its most common genes and DNA. For this sample there are 540,000 or so distinct CDR3 sequences; 20% to 25% appear just once. The top ten hold roughly 15% of the sample. V ends up 5 bases short and J 8 bases short, with an unmatched junction base count of 8. From cysteine to phenylalanine, the CDR3 is 16 amino acids long. Only CDR3 DNA remains: 48 bases, in frame from the first base. As encoded in the germline V gene, CDR1 is SGHNT while CDR2 is YENEEA.

The sequencing here drew on PBMCs, mostly from graft donor cells, taken 360 days after TCRalphabeta/CD19-depleted stem cell transplant. The chain is encoded by TRBV11-3 joined to TRBJ2-1; a stretch of 14 junction bases matches TRBD2. The sequence was collected from a boy less than two years old who had a stem cell transplant for acute myeloid leukemia, so the T cells may come from the graft donor. Read as DNA, the sequence is TGTGCCAGCAGCAGGGGGACTAGCGGGGGAAAGTATGAGCAGTTCTTC. Its coded protein is CASSRGTSGGKYEQFF.